The text below deals with one TCR beta chain. The data were obtained in a study of follicular helper T cells after annual influenza vaccination. Data came from immunoSEQ multiplex PCR; TCRdb stores just in-frame clones and leaves some out. Counted here are just over 8,500 clones, about 81% occurring once; the ten biggest clones make up approximately 4%. Stated time point: 2015-2016 season, 7 days after influenza vaccination. No donor had influenza vaccine in the prior 6 months; all lived in the community. Non-naive CD4+CXCR5+PD-1+ cTfh were sorted into ICOS+CD38+ and ICOS-CD38- fractions. V was pared by 1 base and J by 11 bases, with 14 bases between. Germline lookup yields CDR1 SGHTA and CDR2 FQGNSA. The CDR3 totals 13 residues.

The receptor comes from an adult who received the influenza vaccine. The rearrangement uses TRBV7-2 and TRBJ1-1; D is perhaps TRBD1 (5 bases). The material sequenced was CXCR5+ CD38- circulating T follicular helper cells from blood, taken 7 days after influenza vaccination. The subset here: circulating Tfh, non-naive CD4+CXCR5+PD-1+ (ICOS+CD38+ or ICOS-CD38-). The CDR3 bases are TGTGCCAGCAGCTTAGAGTTGGGGGTAGGGGCTTTCTTT. It encodes CASSLELGVGAFF.